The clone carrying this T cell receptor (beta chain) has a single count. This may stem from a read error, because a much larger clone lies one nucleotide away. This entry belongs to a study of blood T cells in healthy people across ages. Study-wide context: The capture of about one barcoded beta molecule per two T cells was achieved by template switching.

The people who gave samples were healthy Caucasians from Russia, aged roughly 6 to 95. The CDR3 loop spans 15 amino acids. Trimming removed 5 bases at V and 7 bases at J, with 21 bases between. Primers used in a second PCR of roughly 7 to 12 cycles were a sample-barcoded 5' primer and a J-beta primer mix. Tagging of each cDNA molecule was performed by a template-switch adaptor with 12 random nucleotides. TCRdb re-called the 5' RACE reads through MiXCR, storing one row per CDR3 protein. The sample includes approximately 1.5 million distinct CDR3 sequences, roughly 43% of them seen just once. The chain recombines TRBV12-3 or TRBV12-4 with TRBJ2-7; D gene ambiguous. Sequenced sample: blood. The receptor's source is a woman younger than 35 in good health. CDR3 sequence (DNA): TGTGCCAGCAGTAACCTTCTCTCGCGGAACAATGAGCAGTACTTC. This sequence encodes CASSNLLSRNNEQYF.